Listed below are T cell receptor beta chains from one sample, sequenced in a study of blood T cell repertoires in COVID-19. The data were produced by immunoSEQ multiplex PCR, yet TCRdb's version contains in-frame clones alone and is incomplete. The table lists 300,000 or so clones, approximately 89% of them singletons. The sample taken for sequencing was peripheral blood. Receptor source: a woman between 45 and 60 years old who had recovered from COVID-19. CDR3s include the opening cysteine and the closing phenylalanine or tryptophan. Each record gives: J gene, V gene, CDR3 protein.

TRBJ2-7 TRBV7-2 CASSPPVAGPSSYEQYF
TRBJ1-2 TRBV28 CASRHRGRDTF
TRBJ2-1 TRBV10-1 CASSEMFTKSYNEQFF
TRBJ1-2 TRBV20-1 CSAGDRRNYGYTF
TRBJ2-4 TRBV7-2 CASRIDRVAKNIQYF
TRBJ2-7 TRBV7-9 CASSFWDRIPYEQYF
TRBJ2-2 TRBV3-1/TRBV3-2 CASSRVGGTGELFF
TRBJ2-5 TRBV19 CASSTGGGLGTQYF
TRBJ1-1 TRBV29-1 CSVVEDWAEAFF
TRBJ2-5 TRBV7-2 CASSPPSLETQYF
TRBJ1-5 TRBV30 CAWSVHSNQPQHF
TRBJ2-5 TRBV27 CASMAASGSEETQYF
TRBJ2-1 TRBV5-1 CASSHEAGDNEQFF
TRBJ2-7 TRBV5-6 CASSPGLASYEQYF
TRBJ2-3 TRBV18 CASSPRLAGATDTQYF
TRBJ2-1 TRBV12-3/TRBV12-4 CASEGLGNEQFF
TRBJ1-2 TRBV5-5 CASSLARGSYGYTF
TRBJ2-5 TRBV28 CASSFNPSFQETQYF
TRBJ2-7 TRBV12-3/TRBV12-4 CASRENKQYF
TRBJ1-2 TRBV28 CATLNPGESYGYTF
TRBJ2-1 TRBV14 CASSPGLAGGPGYNEQFF
TRBJ2-7 TRBV9 CASSLQLAGEQYF
TRBJ1-5 TRBV28 CASSFPTSHRGPQHF